This TCR beta chain comes out of a study of graft-versus-host responses after intestinal transplantation. Study-level findings and limits: GvH clones were identified in recipient marrow, with some first appearing in ileum or blood.

Clones were sequenced by immunoSEQ multiplex PCR, and TCRdb holds only the in-frame ones, with some missing. The sample holds 75,000 to 100,000 clones, 91% seen once. Germline CDR1 and CDR2: MNHNS and SASEGT. The length of the CDR3 is 15 residues. Losses at the gene ends were 6 bases for V and 0 bases for J; bases not matched to a gene: 4. Concerning this clone: Its antigen is as yet unknown.

The source material was unstimulated CD4+ T cells sorted from spleen or lymph node cells, sampled before transplant. The clonotype comes from a human donor who was the organ donor for an intestinal transplant. The V call is TRBV6-1, the J call TRBJ1-3; 8 nucleotides agree with TRBD1. CDR3 residues: CASRYRGDSGNTIYF. As DNA, the CDR3 is TGTGCCAGCAGATACAGGGGGGACTCTGGAAACACCATATATTTT.